Listed below are T cell receptor beta chains from one sample, sequenced in a study of blood T cell repertoires in COVID-19. Sequencing used immunoSEQ multiplex PCR; TCRdb keeps in-frame clones, though not all of them. The sample includes approximately 270,000 clones, around nine tenths of them seen just once. The sequencing input was peripheral blood. The receptors derive from a man aged 35 to 55 with active or convalescent COVID-19. Each CDR3 is given with its conserved first and last residue. A D gene is named only where the DNA matches it firmly. Clone size is not always given. Where it is, it says once, few, many or a class for expanded clones.

TGTGCCAGCAGAACCTCAGGGGGCTATGGCTACACCTTC CASRTSGGYGYTF - TRBD1 TRBJ1-2 TRBV12-3/TRBV12-4
TGTGCCAGTAGAACGTCGGGATACTATGGCTACACCTTC CASRTSGYYGYTF - - TRBJ1-2 TRBV19
TGTGCCAGCAGCCCCGGGACACCAAAGGGATCCTACGAGCAGTACTTC CASSPGTPKGSYEQYF - - TRBJ2-7 TRBV9
TGTGCCAGCAGTTTATCTTATAACCCGGGACAGTCCTCCTACGAGCAGTACTTC CASSLSYNPGQSSYEQYF few TRBD1 TRBJ2-7 TRBV27
TGTGCTAGTGGTTTGGGCCAGGGGGCAGACGGAAACACCATATATTTT CASGLGQGADGNTIYF - TRBD1 TRBJ1-3 TRBV12-5
TGTGCCAGCAGCTACGGGGCCACCGGGAGGAGGAGGAACACTGAAGCTTTCTTT CASSYGATGRRRNTEAFF - - TRBJ1-1 TRBV5-5
TGTGCCAGCAGTTTAGGGGGGAGGGGGACCCAGTACTTC CASSLGGRGTQYF - TRBD2 TRBJ2-5 TRBV12-3/TRBV12-4
TGTGCCAGCAGCTTAGAACCGGGACAGGGTAATGGCTACACCTTC CASSLEPGQGNGYTF - TRBD1 TRBJ1-2 TRBV11-2
TGTGCCAGCAGCGTAGCTGGACTAGCGGGGAATGAGCAGTTCTTC CASSVAGLAGNEQFF - TRBD2 TRBJ2-1 TRBV9
TGTGCCAGCAGCCCCGGACTAGCGGGCCCCCAAGAGACCCAGTACTTC CASSPGLAGPQETQYF - TRBD2 TRBJ2-5 TRBV11-3